The 6 T cell receptor beta chains below all came from one sample that was sequenced in a study of blood T cell repertoires in COVID-19. The assay was immunoSEQ multiplex PCR, and TCRdb's table has in-frame clones only and misses some. The sample records roughly 250,000 clones, 80% to 85% being singletons. Sequenced material: peripheral blood. The source is a man aged 50-59 years with active or convalescent COVID-19.

The V call is TRBV11-2, the J call TRBJ1-2; D may be TRBD1 (5 bases). The germline gives CDR1 SGHAT, CDR2 FQNNGV. There are 14 residues in the CDR3. Trimming left V 5 bases short and J 4 bases short, with 14 bases between. The CDR3 spells CASSPMTELYGYTF. The CDR3 DNA sequence: TGTGCCAGCAGCCCGATGACAGAACTCTATGGCTACACCTTC.

The rearrangement links TRBV5-1 to TRBJ2-1, with 7 nucleotides matching TRBD2. CDR1 SGHRS and CDR2 YFSETQ come from the germline V gene. This CDR3 is built from 14 residues. The V segment lost 2 bases and the J segment 4 bases; nucleotides outside the gene matches: 3. CDR3 sequence: CASSFRTRYNEQFF. CDR3 DNA: TGCGCCAGCAGCTTCAGGACTAGGTACAATGAGCAGTTCTTC. Based on the CDR3 plus reference TRBV5-1 and TRBJ2-1, the full variable domain is KAGVTQTPRYLIKTRGQQVTLSCSPISGHRSVSWYQQTPGQGLQFLFEYFSETQRNKGNFPGRFSGRQFSNSRSEMNVSTLELGDSALYLCASSFRTRYNEQFFGPGTRLTVL.

V gene TRBV28 combines with J gene TRBJ1-2; the D gene is possibly TRBD1 (5 bases). Looked up from germline, CDR1 is MDHEN and CDR2 is SYDVKM. Between the trimmed V and J ends, which lost 4 bases and 4 bases, there was a span of 13 bases. The CDR3 has 14 amino acids. CDR3 DNA sequence: TGTGCCAGCAGTTATGGGGGGAGCTCCTATGGCTACACCTTC. Its translation: CASSYGGSSYGYTF.

This clone occurred once. The CDR3 protein is CASRDLQSTDTQYF. CDR3 DNA sequence: TGTGCCAGCAGAGATTTACAGAGCACAGATACGCAGTATTTT. This sequence joins TRBV6-5 and TRBJ2-3; no clear D. From germline, CDR1 is MNHEY and CDR2 SVGAGI. The CDR3 has 14 residues. V lost 6 bases and J 0 bases, leaving 10 bases between the germline ends.

The chain uses TRBV2 and TRBJ1-1, with 7 bases lining up with TRBD1. J was trimmed by 5 bases and V by 7 bases; bases with no gene match: 7. Germline CDR1 reads SNHLY; CDR2 reads FYNNEI. The CDR3 has 13 amino acids. CDR3 bases: TGTGCCAGCAATCAAGACAGGGCTACTGAAGCTTTCTTT. Translating gives CASNQDRATEAFF.

The chain employs TRBV25-1 and TRBJ1-2; 7 bases fit TRBD1. Germline V gene sequence: CDR1 MGHDK, CDR2 SYGVNS. Losses at the gene ends were 2 bases for V and 6 bases for J; bases not matched to a gene: 9. This CDR3 spans 15 amino acids. The CDR3 protein is CASSEGRGRYDGYTF. CDR3 DNA sequence: TGTGCCAGCAGTGAAGGAAGGGGGCGTTATGATGGCTACACCTTC.